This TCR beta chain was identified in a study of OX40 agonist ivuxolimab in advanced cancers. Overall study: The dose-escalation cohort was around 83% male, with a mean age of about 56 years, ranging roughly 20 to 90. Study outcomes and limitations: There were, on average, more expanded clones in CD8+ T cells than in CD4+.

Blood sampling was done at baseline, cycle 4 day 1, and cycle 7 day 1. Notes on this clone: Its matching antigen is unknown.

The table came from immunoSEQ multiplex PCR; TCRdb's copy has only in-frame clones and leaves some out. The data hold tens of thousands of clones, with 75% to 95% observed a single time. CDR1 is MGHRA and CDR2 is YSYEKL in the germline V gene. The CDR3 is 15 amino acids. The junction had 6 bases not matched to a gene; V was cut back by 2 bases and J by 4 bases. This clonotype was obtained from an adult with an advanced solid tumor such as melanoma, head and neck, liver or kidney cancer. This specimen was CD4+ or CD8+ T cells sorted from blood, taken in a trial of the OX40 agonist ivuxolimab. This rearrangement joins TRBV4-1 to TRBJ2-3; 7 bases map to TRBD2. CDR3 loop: CASSQIAGGPDTQYF. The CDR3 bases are TGCGCCAGCAGCCAAATAGCGGGTGGACCAGATACGCAGTATTTT.